Below, 17 T cell receptor beta chains from the same sample are listed, as sequenced in a study of T cells in localized non-small cell lung cancer. Measured with immunoSEQ multiplex PCR; TCRdb has only the in-frame clones, and not every one. The repertoire holds some 11,000 clones, around 83% seen once, with around 20% in the top ten. Source: peripheral blood, taken before any cancer treatment. The receptors stem from a male donor older than 55 with stage I lung adenocarcinoma.

The V gene is TRBV21-1, the J gene TRBJ2-1; the table assigns TRBD2, which was not confirmed against the DNA. TRBV21-1 is a known pseudogene. CDR3 size: 15 residues. This chain's CDR3 is CASSKRRSSYNEQFF. The CDR3 bases are TGTGCCAGCAGCAAACGGCGGAGCTCCTACAATGAGCAGTTCTTC.

This rearrangement joins TRBV2 to TRBJ2-2; D remains ambiguous. V lost 5 bases and J lost 2, with 12 bases in between. The CDR3 is 15 residues long. Germline V gives CDR1 SNHLY, CDR2 FYNNEI. The CDR3 DNA is TGTGCCAGCAGTCTCGGACGACATAACACCGGGGAGCTGTTTTTT. Its protein product is CASSLGRHNTGELFF.

The rearrangement links TRBV5-1 to TRBJ1-2; D is ambiguous. Germline V lookup: CDR1 SGHRS, CDR2 YFSETQ. Trimming cost V 1 base and J 8 bases, with 12 bases left between them. This CDR3 contains 13 residues. The CDR3 bases are TGCGCCAGCAGCTTGCTGGGCGCGGAGGGCTACACCTTC. Encoded protein: CASSLLGAEGYTF.

This chain links TRBV5-8 with TRBJ2-1; maybe TRBD1 (6 bases). The CDR3 sequence is 15 residues long. CDR1 is SGHTS and CDR2 is YDEGEE in the germline V gene. V was shortened by 0 bases and J by 6 bases, with 13 bases between the two germline ends. CDR3 coding DNA: TGTGCCAGCAGCTTGGGACAGGTTATGGGCAATGAGCAGTTCTTC. Protein: CASSLGQVMGNEQFF.

Note on this clone: A far larger clone is off by one base, so a read error is likely. The J gene is TRBJ1-2, the V gene TRBV5-1; D call uncertain. Germline loops: CDR1 SGHRS, CDR2 YFSETQ. V dropped 4 bases and J dropped 8 bases, with 24 bases sitting between them. The CDR3 contains 16 residues. CDR3 protein: CASSLPNPSSSGGYTF. The CDR3 DNA follows: TGCGCCAGCAGCCTGCCCAATCCAAGCAGCAGTGGGGGCTACACCTTC.

This sequence joins TRBV18 and TRBJ2-7; TRBD2 agrees at 7 bases. V gave up 5 bases and J gave up 5 bases; unmatched junction bases: 6. The germline CDR1 and CDR2 sequences are KGHSH and LQKENI. This CDR3 contains 13 residues. CDR3: CASSGLVRDEQYF. The DNA for the CDR3 is TGTGCCAGCTCAGGACTAGTTCGCGACGAGCAGTACTTC.

This sequence joins TRBV5-1 and TRBJ2-4; D uncertain. The length of the CDR3 is 12 residues. V lost 4 bases and J 6 bases, leaving 8 bases between the germline ends. The germline V gene has CDR1 SGHRS and CDR2 YFSETQ. The CDR3 reads CASSPPGNIQYF. Here the CDR3 DNA reads TGCGCCAGCAGCCCGCCCGGAAACATTCAGTACTTC.

V usage is TRBV7-9 and J usage is TRBJ2-3; tentatively, D is TRBD2 (5 bases). Germline assignment: CDR1 SEHNR and CDR2 FQNEAQ (reference sequence). The CDR3 is made up of 15 amino acids. V dropped 2 bases and J dropped 2 bases, with 11 bases sitting between them. CDR3: CASSLSDYYTDTQYF. The CDR3 nucleotides read TGTGCCAGCAGCTTAAGTGACTATTACACAGATACGCAGTATTTT. Variable domain in full (rest from reference TRBV7-9 and TRBJ2-3): DTGVSQNPRHKITKRGQNVTFRCDPISEHNRLYWYRQTLGQGPEFLTYFQNEAQLEKSRLLSDRFSAERPKGSFSTLEIQRTEQGDSAMYLCASSLSDYYTDTQYFGPGTRLTVL.

Only one count was recorded for this clone. The V gene is TRBV5-7, the J gene TRBJ2-2; possibly TRBD1 for D (6 bases). TRBV5-7 is noted as an ORF with a role that remains uncertain. V lost 5 bases and J lost 7, with 18 bases in between. The CDR3 is 15 residues long. The CDR3 DNA reads TGTGCCAGCAGGCCCCGTGATGGGGGCAGCGGGGAGCTGTTTTTT. Translation gives CASRPRDGGSGELFF.

This clone has a handful of counts. The genes are TRBV13 and TRBJ2-7; the match to TRBD2 covers 11 bases. Trimming took 4 bases from V and 6 from J; bases not matched to a gene: 8. Germline CDR1 and CDR2: PRHDT and FYEKMQ (reference sequence). The CDR3 spans 15 residues. Here the CDR3 reads CASSSPTSGSFEQYF. The CDR3 coding sequence is TGTGCCAGCAGCTCGCCTACTAGCGGGAGTTTCGAGCAGTACTTC. Together with reference TRBV13 and TRBJ2-7, the CDR3 gives the full variable domain: AAGVIQSPRHLIKEKRETATLKCYPIPRHDTVYWYQQGPGQDPQFLISFYEKMQSDKGSIPDRFSAQQFSDYHSELNMSSLELGDSALYFCASSSPTSGSFEQYFGPGTRLTVT.

The chain combines TRBV14 with TRBJ2-2; the D gene is possibly TRBD1 (5 bases). Germline-derived CDR1 and CDR2 are SGHDN and FVKESK. This CDR3 region has 15 residues. V was shortened by 1 base and J by 6 bases, with 12 bases between the two germline ends. CDR3 amino acids: CASSQGQGNAGELFF. The CDR3 coding sequence is TGTGCCAGCAGCCAAGGGCAGGGAAATGCCGGGGAGCTGTTTTTT.

The chain has TRBV6-5 and TRBJ2-7; possible D gene TRBD2, 5 bases. In germline, CDR1 is MNHEY, CDR2 SVGAGI. The length of the CDR3 is 13 residues. With 5 bases removed from V and 0 bases from J, the gap between germline ends came to 8 bases. This CDR3 reads CASSGRDSYEQYF. As DNA, the CDR3 is TGTGCCAGCAGTGGTCGGGACTCCTACGAGCAGTACTTC.

The V and J genes are TRBV5-1 and TRBJ2-5; D is possibly TRBD1 (5 bases). CDR1 is SGHRS and CDR2 is YFSETQ in the germline V gene. The CDR3 runs 14 residues. The V end was cut by 2 bases, the J end by 5 bases, with 13 bases between. CDR3 region: CASSFSLSGETQYF. The CDR3 coding sequence is TGCGCCAGCAGCTTCAGTTTATCAGGGGAGACCCAGTACTTC.

The chain is built from TRBV5-1 and TRBJ2-5; D is possibly TRBD1 or TRBD2 (5 bases each). Germline V lookup: CDR1 SGHRS, CDR2 YFSETQ. The CDR3 totals 15 residues. Trimming took off 4 bases at V and 5 bases at J, with 18 bases between the two ends. The CDR3 loop is CASSPPGGLVETQYF. Written as DNA, the CDR3 is TGCGCCAGCAGCCCCCCTGGGGGATTGGTTGAGACCCAGTACTTC.

The rearrangement joins TRBV14 to TRBJ2-3; TRBD2 agrees at 8 bases. In germline, CDR1 is SGHDN, CDR2 FVKESK. With 4 bases clipped from V and 8 bases from J, the junction kept 8 bases outside the gene matches. The length of the CDR3 is 14 residues. CDR3: CASSRPGTSFTQYF. The DNA of the CDR3 is TGTGCCAGCAGCCGACCCGGGACTAGTTTTACGCAGTATTTT.

V is TRBV6-5 and J is TRBJ2-5, with unresolved D. V was pared by 0 bases and J by 5 bases, with 4 bases between. The CDR3 spans 12 residues. CDR1 and CDR2 from the germline V gene are MNHEY and SVGAGI. The CDR3 DNA is TGTGCCAGCAGTTACTCGGGGGAGACCCAGTACTTC. Protein: CASSYSGETQYF.

Details on this clone: Its ends do not fully match the called genes, so a read error is possible. V is TRBV6-6 and J is TRBJ2-3, with 9 bases fitting TRBD1. There are 14 residues in the CDR3. The V gene's germline CDR1 is MNHNY and CDR2 SVGAGI (reference sequence). The CDR3 loop reads CASSPGQGTGTQYF. The CDR3 coding sequence is TGTGCCAGCAGCCCGGGACAGGGCACAGGTACGCAGTATTTT.